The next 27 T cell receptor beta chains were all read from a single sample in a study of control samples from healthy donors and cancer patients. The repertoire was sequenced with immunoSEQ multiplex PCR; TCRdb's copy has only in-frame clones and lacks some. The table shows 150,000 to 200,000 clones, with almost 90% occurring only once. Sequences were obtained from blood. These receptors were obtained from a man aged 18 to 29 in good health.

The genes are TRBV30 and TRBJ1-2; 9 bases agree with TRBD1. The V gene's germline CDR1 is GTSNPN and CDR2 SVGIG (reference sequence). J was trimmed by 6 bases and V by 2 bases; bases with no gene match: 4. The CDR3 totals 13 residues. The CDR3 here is CAWSPTGGDGYTF. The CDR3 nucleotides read TGTGCCTGGAGTCCGACAGGGGGGGATGGCTACACCTTC.

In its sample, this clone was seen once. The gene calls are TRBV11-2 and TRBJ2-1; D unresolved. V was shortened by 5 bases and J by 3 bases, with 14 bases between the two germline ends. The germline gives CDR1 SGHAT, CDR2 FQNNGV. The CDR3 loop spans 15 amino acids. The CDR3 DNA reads TGTGCCAGCAGCCCGATTGCTCAGGACTACAATGAGCAGTTCTTC. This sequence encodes CASSPIAQDYNEQFF.

The CDR3 coding sequence is TGTGCCAGCAGCTCTATTGACAGGGGTAGACCCTACGAGCAGTACTTC. It encodes CASSSIDRGRPYEQYF. The chain combines TRBV5-6 with TRBJ2-7; 8 bases agree with TRBD1. The CDR3 totals 16 residues. The ends lost 3 bases at V and 2 bases at J; junction bases unmatched: 10. In germline, CDR1 is SGHDT, CDR2 YYEEEE.

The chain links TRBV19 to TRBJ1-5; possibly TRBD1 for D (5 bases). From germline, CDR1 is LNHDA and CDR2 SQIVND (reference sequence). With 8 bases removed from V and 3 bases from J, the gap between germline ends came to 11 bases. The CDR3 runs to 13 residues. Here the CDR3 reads CASSPGDNQPQHF. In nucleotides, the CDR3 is TGTGCCAGTTCACCGGGGGACAATCAGCCCCAGCATTTT. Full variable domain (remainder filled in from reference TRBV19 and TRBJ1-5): DGGITQSPKYLFRKEGQNVTLSCEQNLNHDAMYWYRQDPGQGLRLIYYSQIVNDFQKGDIAEGYSVSREKKESFPLTVTSAQKNPTAFYLCASSPGDNQPQHFGDGTRLSIL.

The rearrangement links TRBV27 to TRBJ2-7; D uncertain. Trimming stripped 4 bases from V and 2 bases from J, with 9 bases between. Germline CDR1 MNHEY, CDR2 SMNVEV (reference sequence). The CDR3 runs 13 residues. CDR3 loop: CASSSPPTYEQYF. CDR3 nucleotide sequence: TGTGCCAGCAGTTCACCCCCTACCTACGAGCAGTACTTC.

The CDR3 DNA reads TGTGCCAGCAGCCGGGACAGGGGCGGCACTGAAGCTTTCTTT. This gives the protein CASSRDRGGTEAFF. This chain joins TRBV11-2 and TRBJ1-1, with 10 bases that match TRBD1. Unmatched junction bases numbered 4, after V lost 5 bases and J lost 4 bases. Germline assignment: CDR1 SGHAT and CDR2 FQNNGV. CDR3 length equals 14 residues.

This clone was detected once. CDR3 sequence reads: CASSLDTEAFF. Here the CDR3 DNA reads TGTGCCAGCAGCTTAGACACTGAAGCTTTCTTT. The chain links TRBV25-1 to TRBJ1-1; no reliable D call. V was trimmed by 6 bases and J by 3 bases, leaving 5 bases between them. The germline CDR1 and CDR2 sequences are MGHDK and SYGVNS. There are 11 residues in the CDR3.

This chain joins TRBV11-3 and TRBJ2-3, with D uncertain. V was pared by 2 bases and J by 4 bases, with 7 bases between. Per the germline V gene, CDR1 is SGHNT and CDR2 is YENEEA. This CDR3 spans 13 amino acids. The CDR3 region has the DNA TGTGCCAGCAGCTTAAAGGTCCCAGATACGCAGTATTTT. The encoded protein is CASSLKVPDTQYF. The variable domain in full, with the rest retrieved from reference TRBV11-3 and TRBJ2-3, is EAGVVQSPRYKIIEKKQPVAFWCNPISGHNTLYWYLQNLGQGPELLIRYENEEAVDDSQLPKDRFSAERLKGVDSTLKIQPAELGDSAVYLCASSLKVPDTQYFGPGTRLTVL.

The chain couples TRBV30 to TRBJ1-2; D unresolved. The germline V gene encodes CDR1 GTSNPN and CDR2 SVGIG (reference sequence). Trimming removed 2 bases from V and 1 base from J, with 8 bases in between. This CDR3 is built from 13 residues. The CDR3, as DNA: TGTGCCTGGAGTTCGGACGGTAACTATGGCTACACCTTC. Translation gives CAWSSDGNYGYTF. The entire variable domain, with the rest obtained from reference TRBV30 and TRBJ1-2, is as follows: SQTIHQWPATLVQPVGSPLSLECTVEGTSNPNLYWYRQAAGRGLQLLFYSVGIGQISSEVPQNLSASRPQDRQFILSSKKLLLSDSGFYLCAWSSDGNYGYTFGSGTRLTVV.

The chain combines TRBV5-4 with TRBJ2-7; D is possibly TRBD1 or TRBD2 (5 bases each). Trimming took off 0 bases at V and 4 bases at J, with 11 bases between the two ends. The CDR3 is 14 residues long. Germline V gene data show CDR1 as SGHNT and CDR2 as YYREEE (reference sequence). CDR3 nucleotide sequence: TGTGCCAGCAGCTTGGGTGTATGGGGGTACGAGCAGTACTTC. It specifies CASSLGVWGYEQYF. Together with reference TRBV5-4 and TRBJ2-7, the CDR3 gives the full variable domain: ETGVTQSPTHLIKTRGQQVTLRCSSQSGHNTVSWYQQALGQGPQFIFQYYREEENGRGNFPPRFSGLQFPNYSSELNVNALELDDSALYLCASSLGVWGYEQYFGPGTRLTVT.

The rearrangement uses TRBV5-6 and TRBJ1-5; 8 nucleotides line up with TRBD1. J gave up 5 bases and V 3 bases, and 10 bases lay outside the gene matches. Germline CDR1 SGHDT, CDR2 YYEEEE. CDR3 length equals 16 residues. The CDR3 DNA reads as TGTGCCAGCAGCTGGGGGACAGGATCGGGGGATCAGCCCCAGCATTTT. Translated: CASSWGTGSGDQPQHF.

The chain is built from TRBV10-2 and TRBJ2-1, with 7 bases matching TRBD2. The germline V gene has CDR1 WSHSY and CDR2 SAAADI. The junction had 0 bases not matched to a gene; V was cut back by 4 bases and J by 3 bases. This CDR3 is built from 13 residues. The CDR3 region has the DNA TGCGCCAGCAGTGCTAGCGGCTACAATGAGCAGTTCTTC. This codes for CASSASGYNEQFF.

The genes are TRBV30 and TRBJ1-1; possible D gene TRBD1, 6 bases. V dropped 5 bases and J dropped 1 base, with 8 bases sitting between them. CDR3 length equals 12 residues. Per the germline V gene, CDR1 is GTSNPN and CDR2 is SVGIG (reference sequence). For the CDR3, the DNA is TGTGCCTGGGGACAGTCGAACACTGAAGCTTTCTTT. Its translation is CAWGQSNTEAFF.

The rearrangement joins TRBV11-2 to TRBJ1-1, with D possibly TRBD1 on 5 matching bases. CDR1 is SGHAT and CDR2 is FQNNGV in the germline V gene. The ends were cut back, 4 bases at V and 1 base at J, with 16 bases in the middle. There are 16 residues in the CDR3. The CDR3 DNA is TGTGCCAGCAGCTCATTCCCAAGGGGCCGGAACACTGAAGCTTTCTTT. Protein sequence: CASSSFPRGRNTEAFF. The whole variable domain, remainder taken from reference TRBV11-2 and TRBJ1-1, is EAGVAQSPRYKIIEKRQSVAFWCNPISGHATLYWYQQILGQGPKLLIQFQNNGVVDDSQLPKDRFSAERLKGVDSTLKIQPAKLEDSAVYLCASSSFPRGRNTEAFFGQGTRLTVV.

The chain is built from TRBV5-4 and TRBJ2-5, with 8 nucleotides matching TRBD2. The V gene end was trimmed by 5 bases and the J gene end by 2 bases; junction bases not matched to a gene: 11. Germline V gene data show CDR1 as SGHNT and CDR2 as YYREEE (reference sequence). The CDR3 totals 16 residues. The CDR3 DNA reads TGTGCCAGCAGTCGCGGAGGTAGCGGGGATCAAGAGACCCAGTACTTC. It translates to CASSRGGSGDQETQYF.

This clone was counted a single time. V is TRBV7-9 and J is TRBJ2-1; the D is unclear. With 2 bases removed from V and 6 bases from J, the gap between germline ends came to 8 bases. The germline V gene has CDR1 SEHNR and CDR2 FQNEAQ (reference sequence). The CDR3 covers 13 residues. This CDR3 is CASSLLGSNEQFF. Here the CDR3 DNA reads TGTGCCAGCAGCTTATTGGGGTCCAATGAGCAGTTCTTC.

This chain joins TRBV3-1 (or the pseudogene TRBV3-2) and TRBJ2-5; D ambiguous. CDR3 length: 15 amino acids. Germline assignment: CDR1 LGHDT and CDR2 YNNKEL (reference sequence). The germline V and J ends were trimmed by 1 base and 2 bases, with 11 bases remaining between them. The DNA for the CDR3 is TGTGCCAGCAGCCAAGTACCTAGTGTTCAAGAGACCCAGTACTTC. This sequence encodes CASSQVPSVQETQYF.

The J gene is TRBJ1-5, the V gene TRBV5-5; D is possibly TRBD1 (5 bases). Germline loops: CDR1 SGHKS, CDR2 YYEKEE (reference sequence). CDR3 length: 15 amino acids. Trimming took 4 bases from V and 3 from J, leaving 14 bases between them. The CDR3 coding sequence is TGTGCCAGCAGCGGGATTTTTGGGACCAATCAGCCCCAGCATTTT. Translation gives CASSGIFGTNQPQHF.

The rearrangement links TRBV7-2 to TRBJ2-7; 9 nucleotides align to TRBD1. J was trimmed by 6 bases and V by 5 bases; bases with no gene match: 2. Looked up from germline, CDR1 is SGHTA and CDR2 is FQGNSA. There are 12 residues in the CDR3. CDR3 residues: CASSLTGGEQYF. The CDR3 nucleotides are TGTGCCAGCAGCCTGACAGGGGGCGAGCAGTACTTC.

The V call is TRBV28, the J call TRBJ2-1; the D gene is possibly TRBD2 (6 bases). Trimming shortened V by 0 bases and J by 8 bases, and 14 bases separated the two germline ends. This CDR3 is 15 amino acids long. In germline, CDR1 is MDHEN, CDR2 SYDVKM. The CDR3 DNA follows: TGTGCCAGCAGTTTATGGGGGCGGGGTGCGTATGAGCAGTTCTTC. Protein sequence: CASSLWGRGAYEQFF.

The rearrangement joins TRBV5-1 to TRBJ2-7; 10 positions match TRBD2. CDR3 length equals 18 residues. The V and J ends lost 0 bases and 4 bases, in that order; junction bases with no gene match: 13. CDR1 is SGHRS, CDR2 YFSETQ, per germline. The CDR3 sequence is CASSLGLRASGGSYEQYF. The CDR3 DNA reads TGCGCCAGCAGCTTGGGTCTACGGGCTAGCGGGGGATCGTACGAGCAGTACTTC. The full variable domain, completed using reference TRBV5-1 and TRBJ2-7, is KAGVTQTPRYLIKTRGQQVTLSCSPISGHRSVSWYQQTPGQGLQFLFEYFSETQRNKGNFPGRFSGRQFSNSRSEMNVSTLELGDSALYLCASSLGLRASGGSYEQYFGPGTRLTVT.

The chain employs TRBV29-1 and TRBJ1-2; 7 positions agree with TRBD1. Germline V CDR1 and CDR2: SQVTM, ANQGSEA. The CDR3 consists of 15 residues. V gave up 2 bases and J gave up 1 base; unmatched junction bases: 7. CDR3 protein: CSVEPWTGNNYGYTF. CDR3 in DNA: TGCAGCGTTGAACCTTGGACAGGCAATAACTATGGCTACACCTTC.

The CDR3 DNA follows: TGTGCCAGCAGCTCCACATATACGGGTCGTAATGAGCAGTTCTTC. As protein: CASSSTYTGRNEQFF. This rearrangement joins TRBV7-9 to TRBJ2-1; D gene unclear. The CDR3 extends over 15 amino acids. CDR1 is SEHNR and CDR2 is FQNEAQ in the germline V gene (reference sequence). V was shortened by 4 bases and J by 7 bases, with 17 bases between the two germline ends.

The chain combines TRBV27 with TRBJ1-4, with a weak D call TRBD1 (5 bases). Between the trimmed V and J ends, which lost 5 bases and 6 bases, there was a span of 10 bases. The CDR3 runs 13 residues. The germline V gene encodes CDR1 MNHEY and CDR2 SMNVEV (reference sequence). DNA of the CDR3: TGTGCCAGCAGTCCCGGGACGGATGAAAAACTGTTTTTT. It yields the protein CASSPGTDEKLFF.

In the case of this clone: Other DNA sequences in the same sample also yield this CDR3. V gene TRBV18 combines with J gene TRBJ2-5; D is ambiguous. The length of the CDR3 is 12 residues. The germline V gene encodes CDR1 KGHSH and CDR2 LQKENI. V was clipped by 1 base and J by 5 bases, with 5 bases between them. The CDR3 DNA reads TGTGCCAGCTCACCACTAGGGGAGACCCAGTACTTC. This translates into CASSPLGETQYF.

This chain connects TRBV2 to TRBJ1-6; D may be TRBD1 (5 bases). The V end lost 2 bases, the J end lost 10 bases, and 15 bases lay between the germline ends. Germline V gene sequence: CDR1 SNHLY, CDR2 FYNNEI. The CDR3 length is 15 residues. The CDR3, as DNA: TGTGCCAGCAGTGAAATGGCAGGGAGGAACTCACCCCTCCACTTT. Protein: CASSEMAGRNSPLHF.

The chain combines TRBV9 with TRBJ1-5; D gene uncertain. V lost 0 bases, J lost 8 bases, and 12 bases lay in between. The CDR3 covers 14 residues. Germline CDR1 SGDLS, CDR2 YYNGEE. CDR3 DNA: TGTGCCAGCAGCGTAGCTCCGGGGATCAAGCCCCAGCATTTT. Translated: CASSVAPGIKPQHF.